The 20 T cell receptor beta chains below all came from one sample that was sequenced in a study of cytomegalovirus exposure and HLA in healthy donors. Both 60 Vbeta primers and 13 Jbeta primers went into the PCR. The method was immunoSEQ multiplex PCR; TCRdb's version includes in-frame clones alone and lacks a portion of them. The repertoire has some 55,000 clones, roughly 80% of them found once; the top ten carry 1.7%. Sequenced input: PBMCs. All receptors come from a man aged 35 to 55 in good health and CMV-seronegative.

The genes are TRBV7-2 and TRBJ2-5, with D perhaps TRBD2 (7 bases). CDR1 is SGHTA, CDR2 FQGNSA, per germline. Between the trimmed V and J ends, which lost 5 bases and 4 bases, there was a span of 14 bases. This CDR3 spans 14 amino acids. This chain's CDR3 is CASSPSGRGETQYF. The CDR3 DNA reads TGTGCCAGCAGCCCTAGCGGCAGGGGAGAGACCCAGTACTTC.

This clone appeared once. In DNA form, the CDR3 reads TGCAGCGTTGGGACAGGGCGCAATCAGCCCCAGCATTTT. As protein: CSVGTGRNQPQHF. The V gene is TRBV29-1, the J gene TRBJ1-5; 8 bases are shared with TRBD1. V was clipped by 4 bases and J by 2 bases; unmatched bases: 1. Germline values: CDR1 SQVTM, CDR2 ANQGSEA. The CDR3 spans 13 residues.

This clone has just one count. J is TRBJ2-3 and V is TRBV15; D gene ambiguous. Per the germline V gene, CDR1 is LNHNV and CDR2 is YYDKDF (reference sequence). The CDR3 has 13 amino acids. Trimming shortened V by 0 bases and J by 4 bases, and 5 bases separated the two germline ends. The DNA for the CDR3 is TGTGCCACCAGCAGAGATCTCGCAGATACGCAGTATTTT. This translates into CATSRDLADTQYF. The whole variable domain, filled in from reference TRBV15 and TRBJ2-3, reads DAMVIQNPRYQVTQFGKPVTLSCSQTLNHNVMYWYQQKSSQAPKLLFHYYDKDFNNEADTPDNFQSRRPNTSFCFLDIRSPGLGDTAMYLCATSRDLADTQYFGPGTRLTVL.

This clone was observed a handful of times. This sequence joins TRBV4-3 and TRBJ2-7; 8 bases are a match to TRBD1. J lost 4 bases, V lost 0 bases, and 5 bases had no gene match. The germline CDR1 and CDR2 sequences are LGHNA and YSLEER. The CDR3 loop spans 15 amino acids. The CDR3 bases are TGCGCCAGCAGCCAAGAGTCCAGGGGGCAATACGAGCAGTACTTC. This sequence encodes CASSQESRGQYEQYF.

This chain joins TRBV18 and TRBJ2-5; tentative D call: TRBD1 (6 bases). The CDR3 covers 13 residues. The germline CDR1 and CDR2 sequences are KGHSH and LQKENI. V lost 4 bases, J lost 5 bases, and 11 bases lay in between. CDR3 loop: CASSHRDGETQYF. The CDR3, as DNA: TGTGCCAGCTCACACAGGGATGGGGAGACCCAGTACTTC.

The genes are TRBV7-9 and TRBJ2-3, with a weak D call TRBD1 (5 bases). The length of the CDR3 is 14 residues. V gave up 4 bases and J gave up 0 bases, with 8 bases separating them. CDR1 SEHNR and CDR2 FQNEAQ come from the germline V gene (reference sequence). CDR3: CASSYTGSTDTQYF. In DNA form, the CDR3 reads TGTGCCAGCAGCTACACAGGAAGCACAGATACGCAGTATTTT. Looking up the rest from reference TRBV7-9 and TRBJ2-3 gives the full variable domain: DTGVSQNPRHKITKRGQNVTFRCDPISEHNRLYWYRQTLGQGPEFLTYFQNEAQLEKSRLLSDRFSAERPKGSFSTLEIQRTEQGDSAMYLCASSYTGSTDTQYFGPGTRLTVL.

This chain joins TRBV27 and TRBJ1-2; D is ambiguous. From germline, CDR1 is MNHEY and CDR2 SMNVEV (reference sequence). Trimming pared 2 bases from V and 2 bases from J, leaving 9 bases between. This CDR3 region has 14 residues. CDR3 sequence reads: CASSLRVPNYGYTF. The CDR3 DNA follows: TGTGCCAGCAGTTTACGGGTGCCCAACTATGGCTACACCTTC.

This clone was detected only a few times. The V gene is TRBV5-4, the J gene TRBJ2-3, with a possible D match to TRBD2 (7 bases). The CDR3 consists of 16 residues. The germline V and J ends were trimmed by 2 bases and 0 bases, with 13 bases remaining between them. Germline CDR1 and CDR2: SGHNT and YYREEE (reference sequence). CDR3 in DNA: TGTGCCAGCAGCTTCCGCGGGGGCTACAGCACAGATACGCAGTATTTT. As protein: CASSFRGGYSTDTQYF.

V gene TRBV6-1 combines with J gene TRBJ2-7; 11 bases are a match to TRBD1. This CDR3 is built from 17 residues. The V gene end was trimmed by 2 bases and the J gene end by 3 bases; junction bases not matched to a gene: 9. Germline CDR1 reads MNHNS; CDR2 reads SASEGT. CDR3 sequence (DNA): TGTGCCAGCAGTGAAAGGGGGATAGGGACAGGGGGCTACGAGCAGTACTTC. Encoded protein: CASSERGIGTGGYEQYF.

V is TRBV19 and J is TRBJ2-1, with a weak D call TRBD2 (6 bases). Germline assignment: CDR1 LNHDA and CDR2 SQIVND (reference sequence). V was trimmed by 7 bases and J by 2 bases, leaving 12 bases between them. The CDR3 spans 14 residues. The CDR3 sequence: CASMRGFPYNEQFF. DNA of the CDR3: TGTGCCAGTATGCGGGGTTTCCCCTACAATGAGCAGTTCTTC. Drawing the rest from reference TRBV19 and TRBJ2-1, the complete variable domain is DGGITQSPKYLFRKEGQNVTLSCEQNLNHDAMYWYRQDPGQGLRLIYYSQIVNDFQKGDIAEGYSVSREKKESFPLTVTSAQKNPTAFYLCASMRGFPYNEQFFGPGTRLTVL.

The CDR3 sequence: CASSTGLPTNTGELFF. Written as DNA, the CDR3 is TGTGCCAGCAGCACGGGACTACCCACGAACACCGGGGAGCTGTTTTTT. The genes are TRBV7-3 and TRBJ2-2; TRBD2 matches at 7 bases. Germline CDR1 reads SGHTA; CDR2 reads FQGTGA. J gave up 0 bases and V 5 bases, and 6 bases lay outside the gene matches. The CDR3 is made up of 16 amino acids.

The rearrangement links TRBV7-9 to TRBJ2-1; TRBD1 might be the D (6 bases). CDR3 length equals 15 residues. Germline loops: CDR1 SEHNR, CDR2 FQNEAQ (reference sequence). Trimming removed 4 bases at V and 0 bases at J, with 10 bases between. As DNA, the CDR3 is TGTGCCAGCAGCTATTTACAGGGCTCCTACAATGAGCAGTTCTTC. Its protein product is CASSYLQGSYNEQFF.

This chain joins TRBV10-1 and TRBJ1-6, with TRBD1 matching 11 bases. J was trimmed by 2 bases and V by 3 bases; bases with no gene match: 9. The germline V gene has CDR1 WNHNN and CDR2 SYGVQD (reference sequence). The CDR3 totals 19 residues. CDR3 region: CASSDIRTGGAAYNSPLHF. CDR3 nucleotide sequence: TGCGCCAGCAGTGATATTAGGACAGGGGGCGCTGCCTATAATTCACCCCTCCACTTT.

This clone appeared a single time. The chain couples TRBV18 to TRBJ1-1; the D gene is possibly TRBD1 (6 bases). The CDR3 has 15 amino acids. The V end lost 3 bases, the J end lost 0 bases, and 11 bases lay between the germline ends. Germline loops: CDR1 KGHSH, CDR2 LQKENI. The DNA of the CDR3 is TGTGCCAGCTCACCCCGACAGGACATGAACACTGAAGCTTTCTTT. Translated: CASSPRQDMNTEAFF.

The chain couples TRBV19 to TRBJ1-5, with 9 bases that match TRBD1. V shed 4 bases, J shed 0 bases, and the junction held 16 bases outside the gene matches. The V gene's germline CDR1 is LNHDA and CDR2 SQIVND (reference sequence). The CDR3 covers 20 residues. CDR3 DNA sequence: TGTGCCAGTAGTAACGCGGGACAGGGAAGGCTTCTATATAGCAATCAGCCCCAGCATTTT. Its translation is CASSNAGQGRLLYSNQPQHF.

The chain is built from TRBV11-2 and TRBJ1-1; 8 nucleotides agree with TRBD1. The V gene end was trimmed by 5 bases and the J gene end by 0 bases; junction bases not matched to a gene: 5. The CDR3 is 15 residues long. Germline CDR1 reads SGHAT; CDR2 reads FQNNGV. CDR3 nucleotides: TGTGCCAGCAGCCTGACAGGGGTGCTGAACACTGAAGCTTTCTTT. It is translated as CASSLTGVLNTEAFF.

The chain joins TRBV20-1 to TRBJ1-6, with D possibly TRBD1 on 5 matching bases. The CDR3 consists of 10 residues. Per the germline V gene, CDR1 is DFQATT and CDR2 is SNEGSKA (reference sequence). Deletions cut 3 bases from V and 14 bases from J, with 8 bases between. The CDR3 is CSARDTSLHF. The CDR3 nucleotides are TGCAGTGCTAGGGACACTTCCCTCCACTTT.

The rearrangement joins TRBV7-9 to TRBJ1-1; tentatively, D is TRBD1 (5 bases). CDR1 and CDR2 from the germline V gene are SEHNR and FQNEAQ (reference sequence). CDR3 length equals 14 residues. Trimming removed 7 bases at V and 2 bases at J, with 14 bases between. CDR3 DNA sequence: TGTGCCAGCACCCTCGGGGGGGGAAACACTGAAGCTTTCTTT. Its translation: CASTLGGGNTEAFF.

This chain links TRBV7-8 with TRBJ1-6; D remains unclear. Germline values: CDR1 SGHVS, CDR2 FQNEAQ. V was clipped by 2 bases and J by 9 bases, with 5 bases between them. The CDR3 consists of 12 residues. The CDR3 DNA is TGTGCCAGCAGCTTATTAGCTTCACCCCTCCACTTT. Translated: CASSLLASPLHF.

The J gene is TRBJ1-1, the V gene TRBV2; 8 bases are a match to TRBD1. V shed 6 bases, J shed 5 bases, and the junction held 8 bases outside the gene matches. Germline V gene data show CDR1 as SNHLY and CDR2 as FYNNEI. This CDR3 has 14 amino acids. The CDR3 DNA sequence: TGTGCCAGCAGCCCGGACAGGGCGTTTACTGAAGCTTTCTTT. It translates to CASSPDRAFTEAFF.